This T cell receptor (beta chain) was documented in a study of cytotoxic CD8 clonotypes in ibrutinib-treated CLL (dated by TCRdb to 2020 to 2022). A note on the overall study: The cohort was composed of approximately 11 relapsed/refractory and 15 treatment-naive patients; IGHV unmutated status was identified in some 17 patients. Longitudinal samples were available for about 30% of the roughly 90 trial participants. Partial responses were observed in roughly 24 patients and complete responses in 2; after a median follow-up of around 68 months, remission was maintained in 14 patients and progression was observed in approximately twelve. Cryopreserved peripheral blood mononuclear cells were obtained prior to treatment, at the time of response, and at either disease progression or sustained remission. On average, each sample had roughly 250,000 productive templates and approximately 100,000 productive rearrangements. Samples at response were collected after a median of about 13 months of treatment, with a range of roughly 6 to 40 months. Here is what the overall study found, with its caveats: Sampling times were not matched between patients in sustained remission and patients whose disease was progressing, and lymph node repertoires were not examined. An increase in clonality was observed at ibrutinib response, with clonality remaining stable during sustained remission and falling back toward baseline at progression. Public clonotypes were rare and either contracted or stayed stable during treatment, and the rise in clonality at ibrutinib response reflected the expansion of private clonotypes. Baseline clonality was found to be higher than that of age-matched healthy donors and was strongly correlated with circulating CD8+ T-cell counts.

On a MiSeq, deep resolution sequencing aimed for a depth between 1 in 1 million and 1 in 200,000 T cells, with each clonotype covered about 9.2x on average. The immunoSEQ hsTCRB Kit was used to generate TCR beta libraries. From the authors' description of their analysis: The data were analyzed with ImmunoSEQ Analyzer and ImmunoSEQ Data Assistant, and V, D and J gene assignments followed IMGT definitions. Clonality, which ranges from 0 to 1, was calculated by subtracting the normalized Shannon entropy of productive rearrangement frequencies from one. Only overrepresented clonotypes making up at least 0.05% of each patient's repertoire were included in the public clonotype analysis. Repertoires from some twelve age-matched healthy donors in immuneACCESS were used as clonality controls. TCRdb took over this immuneACCESS table, retaining in-frame rearrangements with V and J assigned. Such tables are incomplete; in checked studies, under half of the missing clones stem from an unresolved V gene, and the remainder is unexplained. V and J calls and clone size follow that table, whereas D and trimming were derived from the DNA. The table for this sample lists around 300,000 clones; just under 80% of them were counted only once. Over 6.5% of the sample lies in the top ten.

For TCR beta library preparation, approximately 2 micrograms of genomic DNA were extracted from the cryopreserved PBMCs. Longitudinal blood samples from CLL patients on ibrutinib monotherapy were analyzed using high-throughput TCR beta sequencing. The patients took part in an open-label, single-center phase 2 trial of ibrutinib monotherapy. In regard to this clone: Its antigen is unknown. Base-call qualities are not available, and no considerably larger clone is one nucleotide away.

The CDR3 starts with the cysteine, ends with the phenylalanine, and has 12 residues. Just the 36-base CDR3 DNA is kept, in frame starting at base 1. The germline V gene (reference sequence) specifies GTSNPN as CDR1 and SVGIG as CDR2. The germline ends are 13 bases apart after V is trimmed by 8 bases and J by 5 bases. The sequencing used PBMCs, collected before ibrutinib treatment. This sequence uses TRBV30 and TRBJ1-5, with TRBD1 tentatively as D gene (5 bases match). The receptor was derived from a human donor with chronic lymphocytic leukemia. The sequenced DNA: TGTGCCGAAGGGGAGGGCGATCAGCCCCAGCATTTT. It encodes CAEGEGDQPQHF.